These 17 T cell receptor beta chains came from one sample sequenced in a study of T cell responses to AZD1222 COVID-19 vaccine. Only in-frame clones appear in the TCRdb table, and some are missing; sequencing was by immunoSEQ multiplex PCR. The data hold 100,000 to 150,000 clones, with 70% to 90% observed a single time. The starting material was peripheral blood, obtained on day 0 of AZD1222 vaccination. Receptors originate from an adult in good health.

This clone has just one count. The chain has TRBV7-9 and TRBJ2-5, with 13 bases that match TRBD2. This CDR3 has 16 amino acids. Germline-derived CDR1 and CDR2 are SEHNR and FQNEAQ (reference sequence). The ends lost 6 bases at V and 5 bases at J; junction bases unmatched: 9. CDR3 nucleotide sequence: TGTGCCAGCAGGCAAACTAGCGGGGGGGCCAAGGAGACCCAGTACTTC. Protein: CASRQTSGGAKETQYF.

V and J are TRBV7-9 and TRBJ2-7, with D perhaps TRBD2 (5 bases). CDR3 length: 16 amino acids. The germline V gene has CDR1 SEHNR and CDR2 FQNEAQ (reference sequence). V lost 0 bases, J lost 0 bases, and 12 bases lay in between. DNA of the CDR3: TGTGCCAGCAGCTTAGCCTACCTGGACTTCTCCTACGAGCAGTACTTC. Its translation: CASSLAYLDFSYEQYF.

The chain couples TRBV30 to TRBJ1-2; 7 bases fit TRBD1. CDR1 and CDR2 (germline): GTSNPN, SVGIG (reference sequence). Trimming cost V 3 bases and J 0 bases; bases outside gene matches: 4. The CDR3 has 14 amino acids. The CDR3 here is CAWRDTGANYGYTF. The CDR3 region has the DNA TGTGCCTGGAGAGACACAGGGGCTAACTATGGCTACACCTTC. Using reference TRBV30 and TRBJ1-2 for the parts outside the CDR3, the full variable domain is SQTIHQWPATLVQPVGSPLSLECTVEGTSNPNLYWYRQAAGRGLQLLFYSVGIGQISSEVPQNLSASRPQDRQFILSSKKLLLSDSGFYLCAWRDTGANYGYTFGSGTRLTVV.

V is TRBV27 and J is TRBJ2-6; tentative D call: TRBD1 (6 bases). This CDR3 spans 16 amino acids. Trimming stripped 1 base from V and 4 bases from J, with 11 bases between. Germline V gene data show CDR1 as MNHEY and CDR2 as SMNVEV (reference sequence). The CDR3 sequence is CASSLLQGAGANVLTF. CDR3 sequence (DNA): TGTGCCAGCAGTTTATTACAGGGAGCCGGGGCCAACGTCCTGACTTTC.

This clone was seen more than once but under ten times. The CDR3 loop reads CASGVTSGSYEQYF. CDR3 DNA sequence: TGTGCCAGTGGAGTGACTAGCGGGAGTTACGAGCAGTACTTC. The chain carries TRBV11-3 and TRBJ2-7; 12 positions match TRBD2. CDR3 length equals 14 residues. J gave up 4 bases and V 9 bases, and 7 bases lay outside the gene matches. Germline V CDR1 and CDR2: SGHNT, YENEEA.

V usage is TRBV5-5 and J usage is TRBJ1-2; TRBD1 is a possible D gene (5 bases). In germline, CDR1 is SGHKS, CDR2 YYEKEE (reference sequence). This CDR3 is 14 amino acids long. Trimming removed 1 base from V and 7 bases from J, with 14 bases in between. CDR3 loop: CASSLLEQVFGYTF. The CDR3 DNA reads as TGTGCCAGCAGCTTGTTAGAACAGGTCTTTGGCTACACCTTC.

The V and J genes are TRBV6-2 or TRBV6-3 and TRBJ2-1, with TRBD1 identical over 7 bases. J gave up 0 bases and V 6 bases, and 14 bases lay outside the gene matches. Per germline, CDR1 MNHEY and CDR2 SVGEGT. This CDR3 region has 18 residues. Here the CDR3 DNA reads TGTGCCAGCAGCACATTTGAACTACAGGGGAGCTCCTACAATGAGCAGTTCTTC. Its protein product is CASSTFELQGSSYNEQFF.

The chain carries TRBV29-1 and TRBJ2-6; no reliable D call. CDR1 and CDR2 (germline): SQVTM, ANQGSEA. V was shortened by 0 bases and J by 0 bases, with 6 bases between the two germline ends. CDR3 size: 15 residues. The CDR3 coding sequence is TGCAGCGTTGAAGATGGGTACTCTGGGGCCAACGTCCTGACTTTC. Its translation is CSVEDGYSGANVLTF.

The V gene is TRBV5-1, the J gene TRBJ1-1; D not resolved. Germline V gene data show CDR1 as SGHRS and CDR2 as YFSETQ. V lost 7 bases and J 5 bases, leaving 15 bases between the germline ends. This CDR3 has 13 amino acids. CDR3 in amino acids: CASQRQAETEAFF. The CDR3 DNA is TGCGCCAGCCAGAGACAAGCCGAAACTGAAGCTTTCTTT.

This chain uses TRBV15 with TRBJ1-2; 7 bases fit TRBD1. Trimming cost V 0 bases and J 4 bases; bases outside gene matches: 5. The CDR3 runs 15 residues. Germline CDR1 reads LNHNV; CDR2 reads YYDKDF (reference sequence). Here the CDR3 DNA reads TGTGCCACCAGCAGAGACCTGACAGGGTCCTATGGCTACACCTTC. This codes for CATSRDLTGSYGYTF.

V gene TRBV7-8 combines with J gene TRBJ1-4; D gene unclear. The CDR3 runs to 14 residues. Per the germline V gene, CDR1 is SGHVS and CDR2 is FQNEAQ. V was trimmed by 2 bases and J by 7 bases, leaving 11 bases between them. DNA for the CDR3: TGTGCCAGCAGCTTAACCGGCTACGTTGAAAAACTGTTTTTT. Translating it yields CASSLTGYVEKLFF. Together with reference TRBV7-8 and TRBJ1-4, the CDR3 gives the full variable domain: GAGVSQSPRYKVAKRGQDVALRCDPISGHVSLFWYQQALGQGPEFLTYFQNEAQLDKSGLPSDRFFAERPEGSVSTLKIQRTQQEDSAVYLCASSLTGYVEKLFFGSGTQLSVL.

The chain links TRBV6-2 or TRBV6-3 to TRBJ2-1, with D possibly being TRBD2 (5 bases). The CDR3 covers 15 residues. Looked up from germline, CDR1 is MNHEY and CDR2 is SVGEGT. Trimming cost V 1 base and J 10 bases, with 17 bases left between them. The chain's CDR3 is CASSYLATTAEEQFF. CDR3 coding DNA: TGTGCCAGCAGTTACTTAGCGACGACCGCCGAGGAGCAGTTCTTC.

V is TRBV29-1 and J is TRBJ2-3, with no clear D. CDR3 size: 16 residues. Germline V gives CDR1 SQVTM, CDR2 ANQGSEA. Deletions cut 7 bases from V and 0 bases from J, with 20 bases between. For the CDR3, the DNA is TGCAGCGCCTCTACTTGGTTAGTAACAAGCACAGATACGCAGTATTTT. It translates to CSASTWLVTSTDTQYF.

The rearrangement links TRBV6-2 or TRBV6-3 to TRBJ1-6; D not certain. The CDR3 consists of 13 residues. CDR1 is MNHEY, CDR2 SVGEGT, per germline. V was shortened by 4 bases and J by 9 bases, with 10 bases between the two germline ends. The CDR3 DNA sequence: TGTGCCAGCAGTTCTCCGGGAAGTTCACCCCTCCACTTT. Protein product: CASSSPGSSPLHF.

As DNA, the CDR3 is TGTGCCAGCAGCGACAGGGTGGGTGAGCAGTTCTTC. This sequence encodes CASSDRVGEQFF. This chain joins TRBV7-3 and TRBJ2-1; TRBD1 agrees at 7 bases. This CDR3 spans 12 amino acids. With 5 bases clipped from V and 9 bases from J, the junction kept 4 bases outside the gene matches. Germline CDR1 SGHTA, CDR2 FQGTGA.

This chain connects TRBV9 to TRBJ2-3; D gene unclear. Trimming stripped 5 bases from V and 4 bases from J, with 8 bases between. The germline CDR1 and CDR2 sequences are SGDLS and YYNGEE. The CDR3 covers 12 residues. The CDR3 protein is CASRGLADTQYF. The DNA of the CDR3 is TGTGCCAGCAGGGGCTTGGCAGATACGCAGTATTTT. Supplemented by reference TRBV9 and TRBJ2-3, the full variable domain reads DSGVTQTPKHLITATGQRVTLRCSPRSGDLSVYWYQQSLDQGLQFLIQYYNGEERAKGNILERFSAQQFPDLHSELNLSSLELGDSALYFCASRGLADTQYFGPGTRLTVL.

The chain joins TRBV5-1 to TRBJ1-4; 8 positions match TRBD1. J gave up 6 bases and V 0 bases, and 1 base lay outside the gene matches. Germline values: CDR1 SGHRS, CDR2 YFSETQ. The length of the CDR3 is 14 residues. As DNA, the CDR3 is TGCGCCAGCAGCTTGGGACAGGGGTATGAAAAACTGTTTTTT. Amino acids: CASSLGQGYEKLFF.